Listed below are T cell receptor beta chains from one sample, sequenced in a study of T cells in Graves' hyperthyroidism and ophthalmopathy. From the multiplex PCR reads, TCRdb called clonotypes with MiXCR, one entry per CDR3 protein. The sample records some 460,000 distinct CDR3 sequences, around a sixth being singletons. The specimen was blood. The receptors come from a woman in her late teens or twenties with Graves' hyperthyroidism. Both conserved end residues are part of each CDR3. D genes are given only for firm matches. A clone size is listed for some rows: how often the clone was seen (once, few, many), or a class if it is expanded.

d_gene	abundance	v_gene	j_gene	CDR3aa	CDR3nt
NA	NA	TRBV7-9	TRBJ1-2	CASSSLLGLIVPISNYGYTF	TGTGCCAGCAGCTCCCTATTAGGCCTCATAGTGCCGATATCAAACTATGGCTACACCTTC
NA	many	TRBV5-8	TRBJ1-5	CASSTDDQPQHF	TGTGCCAGCAGCACCGATGATCAGCCCCAGCATTTT
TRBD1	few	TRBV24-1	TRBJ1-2	CATSDWTGNGYTF	TGTGCCACCAGTGACTGGACAGGGAATGGCTACACCTTC
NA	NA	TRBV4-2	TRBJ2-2	CASSQEMSGSNRGGELFF	TGTGCCAGCAGCCAAGAGATGAGCGGGTCCAACCGAGGCGGGGAGCTGTTTTTT
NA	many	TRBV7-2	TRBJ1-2	CASSLSAENYGYTF	TGTGCCAGCAGCTTATCGGCAGAGAACTATGGCTACACCTTC
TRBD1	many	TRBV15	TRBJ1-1	CATSRGQGDTEAFF	TGTGCCACCAGCAGGGGACAGGGTGACACTGAAGCTTTCTTT
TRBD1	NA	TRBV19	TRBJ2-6	CASIYSTGDPSGANVLTF	TGTGCCAGTATCTATTCGACAGGGGATCCTTCTGGGGCCAACGTCCTGACTTTC
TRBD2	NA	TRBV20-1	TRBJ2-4	CSARGLAPKKAKNIQYF	TGCAGTGCTAGGGGACTAGCGCCCAAGAAGGCCAAAAACATTCAGTACTTC
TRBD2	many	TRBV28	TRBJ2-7	CASSLFMIAGSKEQYF	TGTGCCAGCAGTTTATTTATGATAGCGGGTTCGAAAGAGCAGTACTTC
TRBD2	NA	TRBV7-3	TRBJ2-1	CASSRTGTKLNEQFF	TGTGCCAGCAGCCGCACCGGGACTAAGCTAAATGAGCAGTTCTTC
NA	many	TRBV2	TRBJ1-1	CASTAGPATEAFF	TGTGCCAGCACTGCAGGTCCCGCCACTGAAGCTTTCTTT
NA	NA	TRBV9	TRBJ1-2	CASSGRQVGYGYTF	TGTGCCAGCAGCGGACGGCAGGTGGGGTATGGCTACACCTTC